This T cell receptor beta chain originates from a study of CD8 T cells in ankylosing spondylitis (dated by TCRdb to 2016 to 2017). Some background on the complete study: To find TCR variants linked to disease, the study profiled T cell receptor beta repertoires in ankylosing spondylitis patients and healthy donors. The full study cohort comprised 25 or so ankylosing spondylitis patients and 85 to 120 healthy donors. Samples of peripheral blood were taken, and for ankylosing spondylitis patients, synovial fluid was collected as well.

Overall study results and their limits: A CD8+ phenotype was shown by the disease-linked clones, which were found at relatively low frequencies in peripheral blood. A TCR beta motif of 7 or 8 highly homologous amino acid variants appeared characteristic of blood from ankylosing spondylitis patients. Some motif variants were previously reported in synovial fluid and blood of reactive arthritis patients, suggesting common disease-initiation mechanisms. The disease-linked clones were reported as significantly enriched in matched synovial fluid samples from ankylosing spondylitis patients.

Looking up the germline V gene (reference sequence) yields CDR1 DFQATT and CDR2 SNEGSKA. Including cysteine and phenylalanine, the CDR3 has 12 amino acids. Only CDR3 DNA is held: 36 bases, read in frame from base 1. Trimming at the junction amounts to 6 bases on V and 1 base on J, and the germline ends lie 9 bases apart. This clonotype occurred a few times. Its antigen is still unknown. Base-call qualities are not available, and no considerably larger clone is one nucleotide away. Reads for this sample came from an Illumina HiSeq 2500. Quantitative 5'-RACE with molecular barcodes was the method used to prepare the TCR beta libraries. On the study's bioinformatics: A new computational method, built on a probabilistic model of VDJ rearrangement, was used to identify disease-linked TCR variants. The public reads were reanalyzed by TCRdb: fastp trimming at Q25, MiXCR alignment, in-frame beta chains only. Each CDR3 protein appears once, grouped with its most common genes and DNA. These V and J calls rely on TCRdb rather than the paper's analysis. This sample has 750,000 to 850,000 distinct CDR3 sequences in its table, and 10% to 15% of those were observed once. Of the sample, approximately 0.5% is held by the ten largest clones.

The sequence derives from a male donor with ankylosing spondylitis. The sample taken for sequencing was blood, either unsorted or a sorted T cell fraction (not recorded which). The chain joins TRBV20-1 to TRBJ1-2; tentative D gene TRBD1, with 5 bases matching. Read as DNA, the sequence is TGCAGTGCCGGGGGAGATAACTATGGCTACACCTTC. Its amino acids are CSAGGDNYGYTF.